This T cell receptor beta chain was sequenced during a study of T cells expressing NK-cell markers. Details on this clonotype: Its antigen is unidentified.

Study observations and caveats: These clonotypes additionally ranked first within the CD3+CD56-NKG2C+ fraction of a handful of donors.

Germline assignment: CDR1 MNHNS and CDR2 SASEGT. The CDR3 covers 15 residues. TCRdb processed the 5' RACE reads again and assigns one entry to each CDR3 protein, with no DNA. Its table lists more than 120,000 distinct CDR3 sequences. The origin of this receptor is a man younger than 30 in good health. Sequenced material: blood T cells: a sorted CD56 or NKG2C T cell subset, CD4+ or CD8+ T cells, or bulk PBMC T cells (not recorded which). V usage is TRBV6-1 and J usage is TRBJ1-3. CDR3 protein: CASSHGEGSGNTIYF.